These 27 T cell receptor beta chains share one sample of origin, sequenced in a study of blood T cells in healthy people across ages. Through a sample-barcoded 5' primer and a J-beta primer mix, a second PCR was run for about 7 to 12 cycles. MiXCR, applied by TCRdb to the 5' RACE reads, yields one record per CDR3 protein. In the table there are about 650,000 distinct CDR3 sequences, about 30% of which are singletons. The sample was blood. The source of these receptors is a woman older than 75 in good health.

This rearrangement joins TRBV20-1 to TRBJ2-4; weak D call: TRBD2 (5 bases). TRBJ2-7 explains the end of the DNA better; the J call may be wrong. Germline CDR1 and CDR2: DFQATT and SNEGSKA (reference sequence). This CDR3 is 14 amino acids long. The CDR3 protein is CSAPLTGIAYEQYF. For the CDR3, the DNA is TGCAGTGCTCCACTAACGGGGATCGCCTACGAGCAGTACTTC.

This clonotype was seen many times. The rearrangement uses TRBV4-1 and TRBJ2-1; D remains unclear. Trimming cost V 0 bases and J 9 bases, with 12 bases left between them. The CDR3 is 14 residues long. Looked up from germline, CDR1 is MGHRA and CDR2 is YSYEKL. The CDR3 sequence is CASSQEPVLGEQFF. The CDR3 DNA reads TGCGCCAGCAGCCAAGAGCCAGTATTGGGTGAGCAGTTCTTC.

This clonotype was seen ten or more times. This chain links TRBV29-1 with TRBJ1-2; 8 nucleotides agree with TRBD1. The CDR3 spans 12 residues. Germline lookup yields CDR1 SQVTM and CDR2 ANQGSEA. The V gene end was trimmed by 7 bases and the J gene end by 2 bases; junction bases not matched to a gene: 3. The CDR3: CSAGQGNYGYTF. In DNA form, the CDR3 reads TGCAGCGCCGGACAGGGAAACTATGGCTACACCTTC.

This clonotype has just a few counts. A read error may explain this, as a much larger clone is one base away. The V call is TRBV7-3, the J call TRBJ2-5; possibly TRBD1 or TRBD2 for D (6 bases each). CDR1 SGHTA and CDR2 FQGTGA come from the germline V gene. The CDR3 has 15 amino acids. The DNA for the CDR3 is TGTGCCAACAGCCTCTCCGGGGGCCAGCAGGAGACCCAGTACTTC. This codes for CANSLSGGQQETQYF.

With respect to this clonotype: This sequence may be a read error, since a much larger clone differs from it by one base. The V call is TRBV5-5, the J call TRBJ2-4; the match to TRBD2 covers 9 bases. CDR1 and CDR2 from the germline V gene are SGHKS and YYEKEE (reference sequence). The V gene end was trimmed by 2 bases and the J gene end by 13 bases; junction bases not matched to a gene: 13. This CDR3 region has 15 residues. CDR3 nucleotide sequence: TGTGCCAGCAGCTTCAGACTAGCGGAGACCTACGGGCAGTACTTC. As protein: CASSFRLAETYGQYF.

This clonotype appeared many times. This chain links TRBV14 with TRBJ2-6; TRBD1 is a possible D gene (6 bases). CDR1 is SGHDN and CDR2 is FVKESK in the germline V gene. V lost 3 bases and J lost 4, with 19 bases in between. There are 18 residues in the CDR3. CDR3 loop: CASSHHTGLAVGANVLTF. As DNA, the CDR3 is TGTGCCAGCAGCCACCACACAGGGCTCGCGGTCGGGGCCAACGTCCTGACTTTC.

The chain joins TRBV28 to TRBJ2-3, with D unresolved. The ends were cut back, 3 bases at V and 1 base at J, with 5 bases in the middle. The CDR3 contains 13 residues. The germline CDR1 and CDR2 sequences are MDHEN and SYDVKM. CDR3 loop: CASSFSGTDTQYF. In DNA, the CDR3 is TGTGCCAGCAGTTTCTCTGGCACAGATACGCAGTATTTT.

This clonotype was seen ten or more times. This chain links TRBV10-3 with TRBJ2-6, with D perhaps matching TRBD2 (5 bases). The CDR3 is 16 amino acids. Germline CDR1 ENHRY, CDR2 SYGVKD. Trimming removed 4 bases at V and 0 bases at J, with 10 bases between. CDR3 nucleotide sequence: TGTGCCATCAGTGCGGGGAGCGGCTCTGGGGCCAACGTCCTGACTTTC. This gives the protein CAISAGSGSGANVLTF.

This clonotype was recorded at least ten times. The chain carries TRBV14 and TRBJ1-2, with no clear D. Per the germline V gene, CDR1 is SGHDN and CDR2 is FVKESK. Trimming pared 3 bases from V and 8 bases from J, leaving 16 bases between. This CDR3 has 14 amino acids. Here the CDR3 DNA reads TGTGCCAGCAGCCATGTTTCGGGCCGAAGCGGCTACACCTTC. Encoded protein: CASSHVSGRSGYTF.

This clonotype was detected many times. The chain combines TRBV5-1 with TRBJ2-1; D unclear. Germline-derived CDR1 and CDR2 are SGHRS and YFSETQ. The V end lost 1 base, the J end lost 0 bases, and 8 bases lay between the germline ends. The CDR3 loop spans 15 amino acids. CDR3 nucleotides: TGCGCCAGCAGCTTGAGACCATACTCCTACAATGAGCAGTTCTTC. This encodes CASSLRPYSYNEQFF. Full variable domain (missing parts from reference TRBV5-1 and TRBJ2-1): KAGVTQTPRYLIKTRGQQVTLSCSPISGHRSVSWYQQTPGQGLQFLFEYFSETQRNKGNFPGRFSGRQFSNSRSEMNVSTLELGDSALYLCASSLRPYSYNEQFFGPGTRLTVL.

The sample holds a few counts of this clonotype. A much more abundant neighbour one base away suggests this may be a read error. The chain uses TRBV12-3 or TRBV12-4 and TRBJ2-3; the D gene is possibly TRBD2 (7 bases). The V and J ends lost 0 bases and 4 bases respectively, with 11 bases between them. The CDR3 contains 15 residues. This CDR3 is CASSLAGGAADTQYF. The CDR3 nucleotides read TGTGCCAGCAGTTTAGCGGGGGGGGCGGCAGATACGCAGTATTTT.

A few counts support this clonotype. The CDR3: CASSRGLAGVDTQYF. CDR3 nucleotides: TGTGCCAGCAGCAGGGGACTAGCGGGGGTAGATACGCAGTATTTT. The rearrangement links TRBV5-8 to TRBJ2-3, with 14 bases fitting TRBD2. CDR3 length: 15 residues. Looked up from germline, CDR1 is SGHTS and CDR2 is YDEGEE. The ends lost 4 bases at V and 5 bases at J; junction bases unmatched: 3.

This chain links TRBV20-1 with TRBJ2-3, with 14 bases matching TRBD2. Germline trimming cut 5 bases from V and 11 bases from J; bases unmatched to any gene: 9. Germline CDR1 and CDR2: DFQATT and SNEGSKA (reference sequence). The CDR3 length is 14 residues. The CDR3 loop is CSASRLAGGRRQYF. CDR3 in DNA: TGCAGTGCTTCAAGACTAGCGGGGGGGCGAAGGCAGTATTTT.

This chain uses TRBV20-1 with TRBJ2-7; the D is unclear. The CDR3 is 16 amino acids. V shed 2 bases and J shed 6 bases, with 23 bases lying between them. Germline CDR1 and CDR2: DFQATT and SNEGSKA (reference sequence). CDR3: CSARRTLDHLLREQYF. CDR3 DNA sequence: TGCAGTGCTAGAAGGACCCTGGATCATCTCCTACGCGAGCAGTACTTC.

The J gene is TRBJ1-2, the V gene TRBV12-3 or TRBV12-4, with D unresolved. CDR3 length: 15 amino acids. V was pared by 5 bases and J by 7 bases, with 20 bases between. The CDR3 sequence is CASSAEGLSRLGYTF. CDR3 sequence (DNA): TGTGCCAGCAGTGCCGAGGGCCTTTCAAGGCTTGGCTACACCTTC.

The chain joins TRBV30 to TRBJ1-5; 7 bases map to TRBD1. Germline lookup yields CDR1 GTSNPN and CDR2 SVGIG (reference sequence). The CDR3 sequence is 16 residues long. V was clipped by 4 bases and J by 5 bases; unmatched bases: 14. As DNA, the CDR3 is TGTGCCTGGACCCCGGGTCAGGGGGATCGGTATCAGCCCCAGCATTTT. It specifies CAWTPGQGDRYQPQHF.

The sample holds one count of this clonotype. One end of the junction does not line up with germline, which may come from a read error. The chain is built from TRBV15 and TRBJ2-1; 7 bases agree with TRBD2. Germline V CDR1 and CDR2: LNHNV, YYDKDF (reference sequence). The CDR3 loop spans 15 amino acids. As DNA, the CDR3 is TGTGCCGCCAGCAGAGCAAAAGGGGAGGGAGAGACCCAGTTCTTC. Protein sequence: CAASRAKGEGETQFF.

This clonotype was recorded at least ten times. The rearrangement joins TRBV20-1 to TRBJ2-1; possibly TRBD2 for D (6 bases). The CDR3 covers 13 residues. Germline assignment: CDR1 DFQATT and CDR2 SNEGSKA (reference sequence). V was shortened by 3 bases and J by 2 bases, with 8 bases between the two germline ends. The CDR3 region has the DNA TGCAGTGCTAGCGCGGGGACCTACAATGAGCAGTTCTTC. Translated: CSASAGTYNEQFF.

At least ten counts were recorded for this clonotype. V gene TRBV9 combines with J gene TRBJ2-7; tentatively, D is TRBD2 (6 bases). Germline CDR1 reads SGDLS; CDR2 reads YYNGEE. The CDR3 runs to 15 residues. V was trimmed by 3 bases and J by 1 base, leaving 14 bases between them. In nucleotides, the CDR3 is TGTGCCAGCAGCGCCCTCGGCGGGGCTTCCTACGAGCAGTACTTC. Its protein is CASSALGGASYEQYF.

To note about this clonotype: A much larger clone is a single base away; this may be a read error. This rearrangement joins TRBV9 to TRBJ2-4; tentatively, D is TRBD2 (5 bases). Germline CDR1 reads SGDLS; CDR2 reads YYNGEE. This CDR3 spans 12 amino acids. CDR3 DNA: TGTGCCAACAGCGGACCGGAAAACATTCAGTACTTC. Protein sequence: CANSGPENIQYF. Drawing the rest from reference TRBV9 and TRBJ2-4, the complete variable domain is DSGVTQTPKHLITATGQRVTLRCSPRSGDLSVYWYQQSLDQGLQFLIQYYNGEERAKGNILERFSAQQFPDLHSELNLSSLELGDSALYFCANSGPENIQYFGAGTRLSVL.

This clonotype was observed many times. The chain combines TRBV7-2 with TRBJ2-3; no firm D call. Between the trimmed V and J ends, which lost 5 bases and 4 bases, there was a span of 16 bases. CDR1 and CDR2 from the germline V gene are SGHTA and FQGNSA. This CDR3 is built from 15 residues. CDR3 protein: CASSLAPGPADTQYF. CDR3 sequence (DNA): TGTGCCAGCAGCCTCGCCCCCGGACCCGCAGATACGCAGTATTTT.

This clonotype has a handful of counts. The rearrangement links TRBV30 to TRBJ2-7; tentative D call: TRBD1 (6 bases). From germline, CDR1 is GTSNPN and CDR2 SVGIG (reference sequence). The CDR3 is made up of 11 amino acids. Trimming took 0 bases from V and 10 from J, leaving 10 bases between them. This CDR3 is CAWSVQGPQYF. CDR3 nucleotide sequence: TGTGCCTGGAGTGTACAGGGTCCCCAGTACTTC.

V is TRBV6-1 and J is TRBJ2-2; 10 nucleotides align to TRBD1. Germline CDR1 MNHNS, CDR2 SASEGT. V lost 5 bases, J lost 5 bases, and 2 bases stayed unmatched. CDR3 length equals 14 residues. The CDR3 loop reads CASSQDRGTGELFF. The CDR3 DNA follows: TGTGCCAGCAGTCAGGACAGGGGGACCGGGGAGCTGTTTTTT.

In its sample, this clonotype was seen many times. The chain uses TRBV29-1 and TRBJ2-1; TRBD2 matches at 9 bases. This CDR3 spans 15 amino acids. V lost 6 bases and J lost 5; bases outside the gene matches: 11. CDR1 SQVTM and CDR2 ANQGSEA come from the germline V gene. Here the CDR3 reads CSVVPGLAGNNEQFF. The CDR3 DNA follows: TGCAGCGTCGTACCCGGGCTAGCGGGGAACAATGAGCAGTTCTTC.

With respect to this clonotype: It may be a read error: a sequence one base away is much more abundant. CDR3 region: CSAIPGGGYNEQYF. The CDR3 DNA follows: TGCAGTGCTATTCCAGGGGGTGGATACAATGAGCAGTACTTC. The V gene is TRBV20-1, the J gene TRBJ2-1, with TRBD1 matching 7 bases. The DNA matches TRBJ2-7 better at its end, which makes the J call doubtful. Looked up from germline, CDR1 is DFQATT and CDR2 is SNEGSKA (reference sequence). The CDR3 sequence is 14 residues long.

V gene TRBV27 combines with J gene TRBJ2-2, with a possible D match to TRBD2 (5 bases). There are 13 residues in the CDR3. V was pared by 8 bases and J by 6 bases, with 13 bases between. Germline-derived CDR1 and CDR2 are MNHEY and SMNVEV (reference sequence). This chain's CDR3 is CASQNGLAGELFF. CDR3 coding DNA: TGTGCCAGCCAAAATGGACTGGCCGGGGAGCTGTTTTTT.

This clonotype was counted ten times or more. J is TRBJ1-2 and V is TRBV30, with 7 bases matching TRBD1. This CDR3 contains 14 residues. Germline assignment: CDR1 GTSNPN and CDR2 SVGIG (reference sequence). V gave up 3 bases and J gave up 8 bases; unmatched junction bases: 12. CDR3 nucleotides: TGTGCCTGGAGCTTAGGGGGCAGGTTTGACGGCTACACCTTC. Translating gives CAWSLGGRFDGYTF.